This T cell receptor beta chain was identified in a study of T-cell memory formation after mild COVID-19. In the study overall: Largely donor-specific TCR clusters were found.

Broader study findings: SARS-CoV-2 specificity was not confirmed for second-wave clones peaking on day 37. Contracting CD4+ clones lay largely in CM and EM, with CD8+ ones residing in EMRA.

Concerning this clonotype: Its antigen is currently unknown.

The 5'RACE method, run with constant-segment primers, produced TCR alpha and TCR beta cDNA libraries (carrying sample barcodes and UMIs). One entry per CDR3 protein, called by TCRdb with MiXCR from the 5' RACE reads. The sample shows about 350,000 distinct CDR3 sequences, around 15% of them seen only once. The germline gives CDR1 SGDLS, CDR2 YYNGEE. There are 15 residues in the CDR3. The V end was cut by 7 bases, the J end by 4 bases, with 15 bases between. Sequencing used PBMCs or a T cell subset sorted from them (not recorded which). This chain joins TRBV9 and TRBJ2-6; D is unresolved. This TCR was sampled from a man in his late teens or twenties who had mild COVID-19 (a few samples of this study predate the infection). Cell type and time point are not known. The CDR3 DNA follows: TGTGCCAGCGGGAAAGGCGTTGCCGGGGCCAACGTCCTGACTTTC. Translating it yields CASGKGVAGANVLTF.